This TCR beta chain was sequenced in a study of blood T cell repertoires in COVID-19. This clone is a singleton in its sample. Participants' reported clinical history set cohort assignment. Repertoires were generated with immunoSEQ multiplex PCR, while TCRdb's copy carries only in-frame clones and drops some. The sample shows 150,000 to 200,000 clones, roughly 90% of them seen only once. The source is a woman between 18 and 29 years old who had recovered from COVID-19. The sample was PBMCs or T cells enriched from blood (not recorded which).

CDR3 DNA: TGTGCCAGCGGCAGGTCGGGGACAGATACGCAGTATTTT. It yields the protein CASGRSGTDTQYF. V gene TRBV12-3 or TRBV12-4 combines with J gene TRBJ2-3; D perhaps matches TRBD2 (5 bases). CDR3 size: 13 residues. Deletions cut 8 bases from V and 3 bases from J, with 12 bases between.